These 32 T cell receptor beta chains came from one sample sequenced in a study of T cell repertoires in cytomegalovirus infection. TCRdb re-analysed the reads in MiXCR, keeping a single row per CDR3 protein. Of some 940,000 distinct CDR3 sequences in the sample, under 40% were seen once. Which antigens these TCRs recognize remains unknown. Source: cultured CD8+ T cells from PBMCs, taken from culture after CMV antigen stimulation. Every receptor here comes from a human donor in good health (CMV status not recorded). Some clones in this sample may be carry-over from other donors' samples.

CDR3 sequence (DNA): TGTGCCAGCAGCTTGGGAGCGGGGGGGCTTGGTGGTGGAGAGACCCAGTACTTC. It encodes CASSLGAGGLGGGETQYF. This chain uses TRBV7-8 with TRBJ2-5; 10 nucleotides line up with TRBD2. CDR3 length: 18 amino acids. V lost 3 bases and J lost 4; bases outside the gene matches: 14. CDR1 and CDR2 (germline): SGHVS, FQNEAQ.

This chain links TRBV15 with TRBJ2-6; no reliable D call. Trimming stripped 2 bases from V and 0 bases from J, with 8 bases between. This CDR3 is built from 16 residues. The germline V gene has CDR1 LNHNV and CDR2 YYDKDF (reference sequence). The CDR3 loop reads CATSRKRFSGANVLTF. The DNA for the CDR3 is TGTGCCACCAGCAGAAAACGGTTCTCTGGGGCCAACGTCCTGACTTTC.

The V and J genes are TRBV27 and TRBJ1-5; D possibly corresponds to TRBD1 (6 bases). Germline V gene lookup returns CDR1 MNHEY and CDR2 SMNVEV (reference sequence). V gave up 6 bases and J gave up 7 bases, with 16 bases separating them. The CDR3 runs to 14 residues. CDR3: CASRASGVIQPQHF. Here the CDR3 DNA reads TGTGCCAGCAGGGCTTCAGGGGTAATCCAGCCCCAGCATTTT.

The chain joins TRBV2 to TRBJ2-3, with TRBD2 as a possible D gene (6 bases). Per germline, CDR1 SNHLY and CDR2 FYNNEI. Trimming took off 1 base at V and 4 bases at J, with 12 bases between the two ends. The CDR3 has 15 residues. The CDR3 DNA reads as TGTGCCAGCAGTGAAGGGGCGGGGCGCGCAGATACGCAGTATTTT. This encodes CASSEGAGRADTQYF.

This clonotype was picked up a small number of times. This sequence joins TRBV12-3 or TRBV12-4 and TRBJ2-1; 9 nucleotides match TRBD2. This CDR3 is built from 15 residues. V lost 1 base, J lost 8 bases, and 6 bases stayed unmatched. The CDR3 coding sequence is TGTGCCAGCAGTTTAGTCGGCGGGGGGGCCGATGAGCAGTTCTTC. Translating gives CASSLVGGGADEQFF.

In this sample, this clonotype turned up many times. CDR3 in DNA: TGTGCCAGCAGCTTAGCCGCTGTTAGCAACTATGGCTACACCTTC. Amino acid sequence: CASSLAAVSNYGYTF. The V call is TRBV7-8, the J call TRBJ1-2; D is ambiguous. The CDR3 has 15 amino acids. Germline V lookup: CDR1 SGHVS, CDR2 FQNEAQ. V was cut by 0 bases and J by 2 bases, with 10 bases left in between.

The chain joins TRBV10-3 to TRBJ2-3, with D possibly being TRBD1 (5 bases). V lost 6 bases and J lost 0, with 13 bases in between. Germline CDR1 ENHRY, CDR2 SYGVKD. The CDR3 is made up of 15 amino acids. CDR3 nucleotide sequence: TGTGCCATCAGACCGGACATTTATAGCACAGATACGCAGTATTTT. This encodes CAIRPDIYSTDTQYF.

This clonotype was counted a few times. V is TRBV7-3 and J is TRBJ2-4; TRBD2 agrees at 11 bases. The J segment lost 8 bases and the V segment lost 2 bases, leaving 14 bases of the junction unmatched. The CDR3 length is 18 residues. In germline, CDR1 is SGHTA, CDR2 FQGTGA. In nucleotides, the CDR3 is TGTGCCAGCAGCTTACCCTCCACGACGGGACTAGCGGAAGACATTCAGTACTTC. It translates to CASSLPSTTGLAEDIQYF.

This clonotype has just a few counts. The chain links TRBV19 to TRBJ1-5, with D possibly being TRBD1 (5 bases). This CDR3 contains 15 residues. CDR1 LNHDA and CDR2 SQIVND come from the germline V gene (reference sequence). V lost 6 bases, J lost 3 bases, and 15 bases lay in between. CDR3 in amino acids: CASSPGRWHNQPQHF. The CDR3 DNA follows: TGTGCCAGTAGCCCGGGACGGTGGCACAATCAGCCCCAGCATTTT.

This chain joins TRBV28 and TRBJ1-5, with no clear D. The CDR3 runs to 15 residues. Germline V lookup: CDR1 MDHEN, CDR2 SYDVKM. The V end was cut by 3 bases, the J end by 0 bases, with 9 bases between. In DNA form, the CDR3 reads TGTGCCAGCAGTTTTCCCCCCGATAGCAATCAGCCCCAGCATTTT. This sequence encodes CASSFPPDSNQPQHF.

Points on this clonotype: This may be a read error: a much more frequent sequence differs by one nucleotide. The chain joins TRBV7-9 to TRBJ1-1, with a weak D call TRBD1 (5 bases). Germline CDR1 reads SEHNR; CDR2 reads FQNEAQ (reference sequence). There are 13 residues in the CDR3. V lost 3 bases and J 3 bases, leaving 8 bases between the germline ends. This chain's CDR3 is CASSFREDTEAFF. The CDR3 bases are TGTGCCAGCAGCTTCAGGGAGGACACTGAAGCTTTCTTT.

J is TRBJ1-1 and V is TRBV27; 7 bases fit TRBD1. Trimming cost V 0 bases and J 5 bases; bases outside gene matches: 6. CDR1 MNHEY and CDR2 SMNVEV come from the germline V gene (reference sequence). The CDR3 extends over 15 amino acids. As DNA, the CDR3 is TGTGCCAGCAGTTTATCCGAGACAGGGAAGACTGAAGCTTTCTTT. Its translation is CASSLSETGKTEAFF.

This chain connects TRBV12-3 or TRBV12-4 to TRBJ2-3; 7 nucleotides align to TRBD2. The length of the CDR3 is 12 residues. The V and J ends lost 7 bases and 9 bases, in that order; junction bases with no gene match: 7. CDR3 DNA sequence: TGTGCCAGCACCCCTGGCGGGGGAACGCAGTATTTT. This translates into CASTPGGGTQYF.

This clonotype was seen a few times. The chain couples TRBV27 to TRBJ2-5; 12 bases agree with TRBD2. V lost 10 bases, J lost 5 bases, and 17 bases stayed unmatched. The CDR3 has 17 amino acids. CDR1 and CDR2 (germline): MNHEY, SMNVEV (reference sequence). The CDR3 DNA reads as TGTGCCACCTATCTACCGGGACTAGCGGGCCTCGACGAGACCCAGTACTTC. Translating gives CATYLPGLAGLDETQYF.

This clonotype was detected a few times. This rearrangement joins TRBV9 to TRBJ1-2; 7 bases match TRBD1. This CDR3 contains 16 residues. J was trimmed by 6 bases and V by 4 bases; bases with no gene match: 15. Germline assignment: CDR1 SGDLS and CDR2 YYNGEE. The CDR3 reads CASSSSRDRTSDGYTF. The DNA for the CDR3 is TGTGCCAGCAGCTCTTCCCGGGACAGAACATCTGATGGCTACACCTTC.

This chain links TRBV9 with TRBJ2-1; 7 bases line up with TRBD2. The J segment lost 2 bases and the V segment lost 0 bases, leaving 8 bases of the junction unmatched. There are 17 residues in the CDR3. Germline loops: CDR1 SGDLS, CDR2 YYNGEE. CDR3 in DNA: TGTGCCAGCAGCGTAGACGGGAGGCCTTCCCCCTACAATGAGCAGTTCTTC. Encoded protein: CASSVDGRPSPYNEQFF.

For the CDR3, the DNA is TGTGCGTCCTCTCCGACGGCCGCGATTGAGCAGTTCTTC. It encodes CASSPTAAIEQFF. The rearrangement uses TRBV2 and TRBJ2-1; D is ambiguous. Per the germline V gene, CDR1 is SNHLY and CDR2 is FYNNEI. The CDR3 extends over 13 amino acids.

A few counts support this clonotype. V gene TRBV4-3 combines with J gene TRBJ2-3; no clear D gene. CDR3 length equals 16 residues. V shed 5 bases and J shed 2 bases, with 17 bases lying between them. The germline gives CDR1 LGHNA, CDR2 YSLEER. This chain's CDR3 is CASSDWVAAHTDTQYF. For the CDR3, the DNA is TGCGCCAGCAGCGACTGGGTGGCAGCTCACACAGATACGCAGTATTTT.

The J gene is TRBJ1-1, the V gene TRBV7-9, with a weak D call TRBD1 (6 bases). The V gene's germline CDR1 is SEHNR and CDR2 FQNEAQ (reference sequence). The CDR3 covers 12 residues. The V end was cut by 1 base, the J end by 8 bases, with 8 bases between. The CDR3 bases are TGTGCCAGCAGCTTAGAAAGGGGGGAAGCTTTCTTT. This translates into CASSLERGEAFF.

In this sample, this clonotype turned up many times. The chain is built from TRBV28 and TRBJ1-3; the match to TRBD1 covers 9 bases. The CDR3 runs 16 residues. J was trimmed by 1 base and V by 5 bases; bases with no gene match: 6. Germline CDR1 reads MDHEN; CDR2 reads SYDVKM. The CDR3, as DNA: TGTGCCAGCAGTGCATACAGGGGGCTTTCTGGAAACACCATATATTTT. Residues: CASSAYRGLSGNTIYF.

The rearrangement joins TRBV4-3 to TRBJ2-1, with 12 positions matching TRBD2. The CDR3 has 14 amino acids. Germline V gene data show CDR1 as LGHNA and CDR2 as YSLEER. Germline trimming cut 5 bases from V and 10 bases from J; bases unmatched to any gene: 6. In DNA, the CDR3 is TGCGCCAGCAGCTCACCCGGGACTAGCGGGGAGCAGTTCTTC. Amino acids: CASSSPGTSGEQFF.

The chain uses TRBV7-9 and TRBJ2-3; 7 bases are shared with TRBD2. The germline gives CDR1 SEHNR, CDR2 FQNEAQ (reference sequence). The CDR3 has 15 residues. J lost 0 bases, V lost 6 bases, and 6 bases had no gene match. The CDR3 region is CASRLAQSSTDTQYF. The CDR3 DNA follows: TGTGCCAGCAGACTAGCGCAATCTAGCACAGATACGCAGTATTTT.

This clonotype occurred a few times. The gene calls are TRBV7-6 and TRBJ1-2; D may be TRBD1 (5 bases). Germline loops: CDR1 SGHVS, CDR2 FNYEAQ. The V end was cut by 4 bases, the J end by 3 bases, with 15 bases between. CDR3 length: 15 amino acids. CDR3 coding DNA: TGTGCCAGCAGCTCCATTTCTTCGGGACACTATGGCTACACCTTC. Translating gives CASSSISSGHYGYTF.

This clonotype has just a few counts. This sequence joins TRBV7-9 and TRBJ2-3; 16 bases agree with TRBD2. V was clipped by 4 bases and J by 2 bases; unmatched bases: 9. The germline gives CDR1 SEHNR, CDR2 FQNEAQ (reference sequence). There are 19 residues in the CDR3. The CDR3 here is CASSSLPGTSGGDTDTQYF. The CDR3 nucleotides are TGTGCCAGCAGCTCCCTCCCCGGGACTAGCGGGGGGGACACAGATACGCAGTATTTT.

The rearrangement links TRBV12-3 or TRBV12-4 to TRBJ1-1; TRBD1 agrees at 8 bases. The CDR3 has 13 residues. The junction had 8 bases not matched to a gene; V was cut back by 6 bases and J by 8 bases. The CDR3 region has the DNA TGTGCCAGCAGGGAGGACAGGGACCTCGAAGCTTTCTTT. It translates to CASREDRDLEAFF.

This sequence joins TRBV5-1 and TRBJ2-3; D call uncertain. Trimming pared 2 bases from V and 1 base from J, leaving 8 bases between. Germline V gives CDR1 SGHRS, CDR2 YFSETQ. This CDR3 has 14 amino acids. The CDR3 protein is CASSFDTGTDTQYF. CDR3 sequence (DNA): TGCGCCAGCAGCTTTGACACCGGCACAGATACGCAGTATTTT.

The rearrangement uses TRBV27 and TRBJ2-7; 8 bases map to TRBD2. The J segment lost 3 bases and the V segment lost 0 bases, leaving 7 bases of the junction unmatched. This CDR3 is 16 amino acids long. Germline V gene data show CDR1 as MNHEY and CDR2 as SMNVEV (reference sequence). The CDR3: CASSLSGRGALYEQYF. The CDR3 DNA sequence: TGTGCCAGCAGTTTATCGGGGCGGGGGGCCCTCTACGAGCAGTACTTC.

The sample holds a few counts of this clonotype. The gene calls are TRBV6-5 and TRBJ2-1; no firm D call. V lost 5 bases and J 4 bases, leaving 15 bases between the germline ends. Germline assignment: CDR1 MNHEY and CDR2 SVGAGI. CDR3 length: 15 residues. The CDR3 DNA follows: TGTGCCAGCAGTCTCGGCGCGGCGGAATACAATGAGCAGTTCTTC. Its protein is CASSLGAAEYNEQFF.

This chain connects TRBV20-1 to TRBJ2-3; D could derive from TRBD1 or TRBD2 (5 bases each). Germline-derived CDR1 and CDR2 are DFQATT and SNEGSKA (reference sequence). The CDR3 runs 17 residues. V was pared by 0 bases and J by 6 bases, with 22 bases between. The CDR3 here is CSAREGTSSPKGDTQYF. The CDR3 DNA is TGCAGTGCTAGAGAAGGGACCTCAAGCCCTAAAGGGGATACGCAGTATTTT.

This chain connects TRBV11-1 to TRBJ2-5, with D possibly TRBD2 on 6 matching bases. Per germline, CDR1 SGHAT and CDR2 FQDESV (reference sequence). V was shortened by 8 bases and J by 2 bases, with 12 bases between the two germline ends. The CDR3 is made up of 13 amino acids. The CDR3 region has the DNA TGTGCCAGCGGCGGGGCGGCTCAAGAGACCCAGTACTTC. It is translated as CASGGAAQETQYF.

V usage is TRBV5-1 and J usage is TRBJ2-5; 10 bases are shared with TRBD2. Germline CDR1 SGHRS, CDR2 YFSETQ. Germline trimming cut 4 bases from V and 0 bases from J; bases unmatched to any gene: 12. This CDR3 region has 18 residues. In DNA form, the CDR3 reads TGCGCCAGCAGCCCCGCGGCTAGCGGGGGCATATACCAAGAGACCCAGTACTTC. Translating it yields CASSPAASGGIYQETQYF.

Details on this clonotype: Germline and junction disagree at one end, which may indicate a read error. The V and J genes are TRBV6-6 and TRBJ1-5; TRBD1 matches at 8 bases. The CDR3 extends over 17 amino acids. Looked up from germline, CDR1 is MNHNY and CDR2 is SVGAGI (reference sequence). CDR3 in amino acids: CASTYTIGQGFNQPQHF. DNA for the CDR3: TGTGCCAGCACTTACACGATCGGACAGGGCTTCAATCAGCCCCAGCATTTT.